The next 9 T cell receptor beta chains were all read from a single sample in a study of Ad26.COV2.S vaccination and SARS-CoV-2 variants (dated by TCRdb to about 2021). In light of the paper, this sample's treatment or condition label describes: some 20 received Ad26.COV2.S at low or high dose, single or two shots; several received placebo; per-sample allocation not given. Repertoires of vaccine and placebo recipients were sequenced from samples collected on day 63 after the first injection. The library was generated by the immunoSEQ multiplex PCR assay. TCRdb carries this immuneACCESS record with in-frame sequences only. Its versions omit some clonotypes, under half of them owing to an unresolved V gene in the studies checked, with the rest unexplained. The sample includes around 450,000 clones, with less than 95% observed a single time. In total, the top ten clones hold roughly 4.3% of the sample.

Sequenced material: peripheral blood, taken in a trial of Ad26.COV2.S vaccine versus placebo. The receptors shown here come from a person between 18 and 65 years old who received the Ad26.COV2.S COVID-19 vaccine or a placebo.

The rearrangement joins TRBV29-1 to TRBJ2-1; D is undetermined. The germline gives CDR1 SQVTM, CDR2 ANQGSEA. The CDR3 is 10 amino acids. Trimming removed 6 bases from V and 7 bases from J, with 7 bases in between. CDR3 residues: CSVLRNEQFF. Here the CDR3 DNA reads TGCAGCGTCTTGAGGAATGAGCAGTTCTTC.

The CDR3 region is CAWSVRYNEQFF. The DNA of the CDR3 is TGTGCCTGGAGTGTCCGGTACAATGAGCAGTTCTTC. V is TRBV30 and J is TRBJ2-1; D gene unclear. The CDR3 contains 12 residues. The V and J ends lost 0 bases and 4 bases respectively, with 4 bases between them. From germline, CDR1 is GTSNPN and CDR2 SVGIG (reference sequence).

This chain connects TRBV7-6 to TRBJ2-7; 10 positions match TRBD2. The germline gives CDR1 SGHVS, CDR2 FNYEAQ. The CDR3 spans 17 residues. V shed 5 bases, J shed 5 bases, and the junction held 15 bases outside the gene matches. The CDR3 DNA sequence: TGTGCCAGCAGCCTGCAACCTAGCGGGAGCCTAAGGGACGAGCAGTACTTC. Its protein product is CASSLQPSGSLRDEQYF.

The chain uses TRBV11-2 and TRBJ2-2; 7 bases match TRBD2. There are 15 residues in the CDR3. The V and J ends lost 5 bases and 3 bases, in that order; junction bases with no gene match: 6. The germline V gene encodes CDR1 SGHAT and CDR2 FQNNGV. The DNA for the CDR3 is TGTGCCAGCAGCGGACTAGTATCAGACACCGGGGAGCTGTTTTTT. Residues: CASSGLVSDTGELFF.

The CDR3 loop is CASSQDEGSGETQYF. The CDR3 nucleotides read TGCGCCAGCAGCCAAGATGAGGGAAGCGGAGAGACCCAGTACTTC. The chain joins TRBV4-1 to TRBJ2-5; D possibly corresponds to TRBD2 (5 bases). The V gene lost 0 bases and the J gene lost 4 bases, with 12 bases spanning the gap. The CDR3 is 15 amino acids. Germline CDR1 is MGHRA and CDR2 is YSYEKL.

The V call is TRBV11-1, the J call TRBJ2-1; D is perhaps TRBD1 (5 bases). The CDR3 sequence is 16 residues long. Trimming took 0 bases from V and 6 from J, leaving 15 bases between them. Germline loops: CDR1 SGHAT, CDR2 FQDESV (reference sequence). Written as DNA, the CDR3 is TGTGCCAGCAGCTTAGCTGGTAGAAGGGGTCTCAATGAGCAGTTCTTC. Encoded protein: CASSLAGRRGLNEQFF.

The chain has TRBV3-1 (or the pseudogene TRBV3-2) and TRBJ2-3, with D unclear. Trimming stripped 5 bases from V and 3 bases from J, with 6 bases between. CDR3 length equals 12 residues. Germline V gene sequence: CDR1 LGHDT, CDR2 YNNKEL (reference sequence). For the CDR3, the DNA is TGTGCCAGCAGCAGCCGGACAGATACGCAGTATTTT. Protein sequence: CASSSRTDTQYF.

In its sample, this clone was seen once. The V call is TRBV7-9, the J call TRBJ2-3; 8 positions agree with TRBD1. The CDR3 has 18 residues. CDR1 SEHNR and CDR2 FQNEAQ come from the germline V gene (reference sequence). V lost 4 bases and J lost 3; bases outside the gene matches: 15. The CDR3 reads CASSSVSGGDGRTDTQYF. In DNA form, the CDR3 reads TGTGCCAGCAGCTCCGTGTCAGGGGGCGATGGGAGAACAGATACGCAGTATTTT.

The chain employs TRBV27 and TRBJ1-1; a possible D gene is TRBD1 (5 bases). Trimming took 3 bases from V and 5 from J, leaving 13 bases between them. This CDR3 comprises 14 residues. Germline CDR1 reads MNHEY; CDR2 reads SMNVEV (reference sequence). CDR3 coding DNA: TGTGCCAGCAGTTTTAATGGGGGGTATACTGAAGCTTTCTTT. It encodes CASSFNGGYTEAFF.